This T cell receptor beta chain stems from a study of breast tumors, draining lymph nodes, adjacent tissues. Study conclusions and caveats: Compared with lymph nodes, tumors were less diverse; compared with nontumor tissue, more. Luminal-like breast cancer showed significantly higher tumor–nontumor repertoire similarity than basal-like.

V was trimmed by 1 base and J by 2 bases, leaving 12 bases between them. Germline lookup yields CDR1 SGHDT and CDR2 YYEEEE. The CDR3 totals 15 residues. This clonotype is a singleton in its sample. Its antigen is undetermined. A read error may explain this, as a much larger clone is one base away. Axillary draining lymph nodes of breast cancer patients supplied the node samples. TCRdb independently ran MiXCR on the multiplex PCR reads; one entry per CDR3 protein. The data contain 270,000 or so distinct CDR3 sequences, around 30% of them singletons. This TCR was recovered from a female donor with breast cancer. Some clones in this sample may be carry-over from other donors' samples. The sample consisted of axillary lymph node tissue. This chain joins TRBV5-6 and TRBJ2-5, with a possible D match to TRBD2 (5 bases). The CDR3 spells CASSLIGTGQETQYF. The CDR3 bases are TGTGCCAGCAGCTTGATCGGCACGGGGCAAGAGACCCAGTACTTC. Full variable domain (missing parts from reference TRBV5-6 and TRBJ2-5): DAGVTQSPTHLIKTRGQQVTLRCSPKSGHDTVSWYQQALGQGPQFIFQYYEEEERQRGNFPDRFSGHQFPNYSSELNVNALLLGDSALYLCASSLIGTGQETQYFGPGTRLLVL.